This is a list of T cell receptor beta chains from one sample in a study of cytomegalovirus exposure and HLA in healthy donors. Using immunoSEQ multiplex PCR, the repertoire was profiled, and TCRdb retains in-frame clones only, with some absent. The sample lists 250,000 to 300,000 clones; 84% were seen once. Input material: PBMCs. The receptor source for this set is a woman between 40 and 55 years old in good health and CMV-seropositive. Both conserved end residues are part of each CDR3. D genes are given only for firm matches. Rows give clone size only sometimes, using once, few, many, or a class for an expanded clone.

.	TRBV7-9	.	TRBJ1-3	TGTTCCAGCAGCCCCACCGGGACTCCGTTCTCTGGAAACACCATATATTTT	CSSSPTGTPFSGNTIYF
.	TRBV11-2	.	TRBJ2-5	TGTGCCAGCACGCCGGAGAGGGAGACCCAGTACTTC	CASTPERETQYF
.	TRBV5-1	.	TRBJ1-5	TGCGCCAGCAGGGAGACAGACAGTAGCAATCAGCCCCAGCATTTT	CASRETDSSNQPQHF
.	TRBV19	.	TRBJ2-3	TGTGCCAGTAGTTCCACAGGTTCTAGCACAGATACGCAGTATTTT	CASSSTGSSTDTQYF
.	TRBV6-1	TRBD1	TRBJ2-7	TGTGCCAGCAGTAAACCGGGACAGGGGATGAACGAGCAGTACTTC	CASSKPGQGMNEQYF
.	TRBV6-6	.	TRBJ1-5	TGTGCCAGCAGAGCCAGGGATAGCAATCAGCCCCAGCATTTT	CASRARDSNQPQHF
.	TRBV7-3	TRBD1	TRBJ1-1	TGTGCCAGCAGCTACTCCGGGACAGGGGACAAGAACACTGAAGCTTTCTTT	CASSYSGTGDKNTEAFF
.	TRBV2	TRBD2	TRBJ2-7	TGTGCCAGCAGACTGCTAGCGGGAGTCGACGAGCAGTACTTC	CASRLLAGVDEQYF
.	TRBV5-8	.	TRBJ1-6	TGTGCCAGCAGCTTACAGGGCTCTAATTCACCCCTCCACTTT	CASSLQGSNSPLHF
few	TRBV9	.	TRBJ1-1	TGTGCCAGCAGCGTAGCGGACAGGAACACTGAAGCTTTCTTT	CASSVADRNTEAFF
.	TRBV19	TRBD1	TRBJ1-1	TGTGCCAGCAGGGGCCGGGACAGGGGAATATTGAACACTGAAGCTTTCTTT	CASRGRDRGILNTEAFF
.	TRBV7-2	.	TRBJ1-3	TGTGCCAGCAGCTTAACCGGGAATCCCTCTGGAAACACCATATATTTT	CASSLTGNPSGNTIYF
once	TRBV29-1	TRBD1	TRBJ2-2	TGCAGCGGTCAGCAGGGGGCTAGCGGGGAGCTGTTTTTT	CSGQQGASGELFF
once	TRBV4-3	TRBD2	TRBJ2-1	TGCGCCAGCAGCCAATCCTCGACTAGCTGCACCTACAATGAGCAGTTCTTC	CASSQSSTSCTYNEQFF
few	TRBV2	TRBD2	TRBJ2-2	TGTGCCAGCAGAGGACTAGCCACGAACACCGGGGAGCTGTTTTTT	CASRGLATNTGELFF
.	TRBV7-2	TRBD2	TRBJ2-7	TGTGCCAGCAGCTTAACTAGGATGGGCCTAGCGGGAGGCGAGCAGTACTTC	CASSLTRMGLAGGEQYF
.	TRBV5-1	TRBD2	TRBJ2-7	TGCGCCAGCAGCTTATCAGGACTAGCGGGGGGCGAGCAGTACTTC	CASSLSGLAGGEQYF
.	TRBV11-2	TRBD1	TRBJ2-6	TGTGCCAGCAGGCCTATTCGGGACAGCAGCTCTGGGGCCAACGTCCTGACTTTC	CASRPIRDSSSGANVLTF
.	TRBV7-2	TRBD2	TRBJ2-1	TGTGCCAGCAGCTTCTTAGCGGGAGGGCTTTATTCTACTGAGCAGTTCTTC	CASSFLAGGLYSTEQFF
.	TRBV5-1	.	TRBJ2-7	TGCGCCAGCAGCTTGGAAGGACTTGCCTCCTACGAGCAGTACTTC	CASSLEGLASYEQYF
.	TRBV19	.	TRBJ1-5	TGTGCCAGTAGTATCGGATCAGGGAGGGGATTT	CASSIGSGRGF
few	TRBV10-3	TRBD2	TRBJ2-1	TGTGCCATCAGCGGCGCGGACGGGGGGAACTACAATGAGCAGTTCTTC	CAISGADGGNYNEQFF
.	TRBV6-5	TRBD2	TRBJ2-1	TGTGCCAGCAGTTCCGGGGCTAGCGGGAGTCTCAATGAGCAGTTCTTC	CASSSGASGSLNEQFF
.	TRBV4-3	.	TRBJ2-7	TGCGCCAGCAGCCAAGATACCCCGGGCTCCTACGAGCAGTACTTC	CASSQDTPGSYEQYF
.	TRBV30	.	TRBJ2-7	TGTGCCTGGAGTTCGTTAGGGAGCTCCTACGAGCAGTACTTC	CAWSSLGSSYEQYF
.	TRBV7-8	TRBD1	TRBJ2-7	TGTGCCAGCAGCTTAGCGGGACAGGGCTACGAGCAGTACTTC	CASSLAGQGYEQYF
.	TRBV4-3	TRBD1	TRBJ1-4	TGCGCCAGCAGCTACCGGACAGGAAATGAAAAACTGTTTTTT	CASSYRTGNEKLFF
.	TRBV5-1	TRBD1	TRBJ2-5	TGCGCCAGCAGCTCCCCTAGGGACAGGCCCCAGGAAGAGACCCAGTACTTC	CASSSPRDRPQEETQYF
.	TRBV11-3	.	TRBJ1-1	TGTGCCAGCAGCTTAGATCCAGGGGATTCTGAAGCTTTCTTT	CASSLDPGDSEAFF
.	TRBV5-4	.	TRBJ2-3	TGTGCCAGCAGCTCCCCGGGCACAGATACGCAGTATTTT	CASSSPGTDTQYF
.	TRBV5-1	TRBD1	TRBJ1-1	TGCGCCAGCAGCTTCACAGGGGGCACTGAAGCTTTCTTT	CASSFTGGTEAFF
.	TRBV27	.	TRBJ1-1	TGTGCCAGCAGTCCCCGGAGACAGCTCAACACTGAAGCTTTCTTT	CASSPRRQLNTEAFF
.	TRBV5-4	.	TRBJ1-2	TGTGCCAGCAGCTTGTCCGGACAGCAATCTACCTATGGCTACACCTTC	CASSLSGQQSTYGYTF
.	TRBV29-1	.	TRBJ2-7	TGCAGCGTTGATTCCCCGGACAACTCCTACGAGCAGTACTTC	CSVDSPDNSYEQYF
.	TRBV5-1	TRBD1	TRBJ2-7	TGCGCCAGCAGCTTGGGGGGACAGGGGGCAATATCTTCCTACGAGCAGTACTTC	CASSLGGQGAISSYEQYF
once	TRBV19	TRBD2	TRBJ2-3	TGTGCCAGTAGTATACTAAGCCTAGCGGCTAGCACAGATACGCAGTATTTT	CASSILSLAASTDTQYF
.	TRBV7-3	TRBD2	TRBJ2-2	TGTGCCAGCAGCTTAGGCACTAGCGGGAGGAGCGGGGAGCTGTTTTTT	CASSLGTSGRSGELFF
.	TRBV5-1	TRBD2	TRBJ2-7	TGCGCCAGCAGCTTGAATAGCGGGAGCTACGAGCAGTACTTC	CASSLNSGSYEQYF
.	TRBV11-3	.	TRBJ2-7	TGTGCCAGCAGCTTGACTAGTTTCTTCGAGCAGTACTTC	CASSLTSFFEQYF
.	TRBV10-2	TRBD2	TRBJ2-1	TGCGCCAGCAGTGAGGGGACTAGCGGGATAGGGAATGAGCAGTTCTTC	CASSEGTSGIGNEQFF